This TCR beta chain was documented in a study of vaccination and CD4 T cells after COVID-19. V was pared by 6 bases and J by 1 base, with 12 bases between. The germline V gene encodes CDR1 LNHNV and CDR2 YYDKDF (reference sequence). The CDR3 totals 14 residues. Treatment reported: roughly 10-day PBMC culture with coronavirus spike peptide pools or control peptides (ViraFEST assay). Healthy vaccine recipients had no prior SARS-CoV-2 infection, shown by negative nucleocapsid antibodies before and after vaccination. With the Oncomine TCR Beta short-read assay, DNA from cultured CD4+ T cells was sequenced. TCRdb re-called the PCR reads with MiXCR, one entry per CDR3 protein. Among tens of thousands of distinct CDR3 sequences listed, around 62% were seen once. Regarding this clonotype: As yet, its antigen is unknown.

General study findings and limits: In convalescent patients, a median about 89% of reactive clones appeared only post-vaccination. Early post-infection timepoints were not included, and relatively few convalescent patients were studied.

This receptor was obtained from a human donor who received a COVID-19 vaccine. Sequencing was performed on CD4+ T cells from blood, cultured in vitro, taken before SARS-CoV-2 vaccination. The chain joins TRBV15 to TRBJ1-1; weak D call: TRBD1 (5 bases). CDR3 sequence: CATRGLGGNTEAFF. The CDR3 DNA reads TGTGCCACCAGGGGTTTGGGGGGGAACACTGAAGCTTTCTTT.